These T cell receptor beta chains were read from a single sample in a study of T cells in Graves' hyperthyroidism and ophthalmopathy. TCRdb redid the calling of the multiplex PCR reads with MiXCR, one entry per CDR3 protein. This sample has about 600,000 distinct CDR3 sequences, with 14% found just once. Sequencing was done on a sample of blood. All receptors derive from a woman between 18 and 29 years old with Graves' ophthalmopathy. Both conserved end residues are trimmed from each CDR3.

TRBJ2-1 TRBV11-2 ASSLSAGDHNEQF
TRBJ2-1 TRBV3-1 ASSQELAGGPGYNEQF
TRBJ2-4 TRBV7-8 ASSPRQGGNIQY
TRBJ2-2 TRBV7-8 ASSLSGGNTGELF
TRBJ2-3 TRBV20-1 SATSGGRSTDTQY
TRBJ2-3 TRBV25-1 ASTEWGTDTQY
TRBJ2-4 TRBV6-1 ASSFVSGRKNIQY
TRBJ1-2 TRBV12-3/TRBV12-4 ASSLRRVGYGYT
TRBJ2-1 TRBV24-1 ATSDLSSGISDEQF
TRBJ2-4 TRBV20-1 SARDPGSSPLAKNIQY
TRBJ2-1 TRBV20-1 SASPRAGGYNEQF
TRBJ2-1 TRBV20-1 SARPAGGTNEQF
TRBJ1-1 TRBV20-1 SALRGRRLNTEAF
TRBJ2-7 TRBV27 ASSSGTSVYEQY
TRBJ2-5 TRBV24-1 ATSDTGIETQY
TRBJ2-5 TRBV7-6 ASSATGTRLETQY
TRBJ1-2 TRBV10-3 AINQGPRNYGYT
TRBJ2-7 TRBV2 ALGGQGAEQY
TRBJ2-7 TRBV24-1 ATSAPQGRGSWEQY
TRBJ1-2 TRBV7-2 ASSLDPGPNYGYT
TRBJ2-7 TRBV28 ASSFSGPGAYEQY
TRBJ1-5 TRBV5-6 ASSLMSSRAGNQPQH
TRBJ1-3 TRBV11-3 ASSRGTSGNTIY
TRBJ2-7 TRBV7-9 ASSTSRSGEQY
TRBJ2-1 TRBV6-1 ASSYKQGYLVYNEQF
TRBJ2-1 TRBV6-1 ASTFLGAGYNEQF
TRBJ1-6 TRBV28 ASRSGPLTSPLH
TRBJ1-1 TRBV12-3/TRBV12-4 ASSPPPIPEAF
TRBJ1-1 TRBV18 ASSRGQAGFTEAF
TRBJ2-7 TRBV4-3 ASSEIFWEDGNYEQY
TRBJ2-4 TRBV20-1 SYSDFSGRASKNIQY
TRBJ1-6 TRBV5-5 ASSYSGLGNSPLH
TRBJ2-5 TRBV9 ASSAFLRDTGETQY
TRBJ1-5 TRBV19 ASSIVFRVSSNQPQH
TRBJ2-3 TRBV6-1 ASRPSGRSTDTQY
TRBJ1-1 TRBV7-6 ASSSQRIGDTEAF
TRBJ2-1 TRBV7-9 ASSRGLADYNEQL
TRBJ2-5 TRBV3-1 ASSQEGRFQETQY
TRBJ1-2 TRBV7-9 ASSLVSGKAGYT
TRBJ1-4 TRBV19 ASSIVGRNEKLF
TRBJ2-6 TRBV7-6 ASSAGALYSGANVLT